A selection of T cell receptor beta chains follows, all from one sample in a study of T cell responses to AZD1222 COVID-19 vaccine. Assay used: immunoSEQ multiplex PCR; TCRdb lists only in-frame clones, some missing. This repertoire shows over 150,000 clones, about nine tenths found once; its top ten account for around 3.2%. The specimen was peripheral blood, collected on day 0 of AZD1222 vaccination. The receptors were gathered from an adult in good health. Both conserved end residues are part of each CDR3. The order of the fields is J gene, clone size, V gene, D gene, CDR3 protein, CDR3 DNA. D genes are given only for firm matches. Clone size is shown for a subset of rows, as once, few, many or a class of expanded clone.

j_gene: TRBJ1-6; abundance: NA; v_gene: TRBV7-2; d_gene: TRBD1; CDR3aa: CASSSSLLTGSYNSPLHF; CDR3nt: TGTGCCAGCAGCTCATCCTTACTGACAGGGAGCTATAATTCACCCCTCCACTTT
j_gene: TRBJ2-1; abundance: NA; v_gene: TRBV6-5; d_gene: TRBD1; CDR3aa: CASSYLVTGAYNEQFF; CDR3nt: TGTGCCAGCAGTTACTTGGTGACAGGGGCATACAATGAGCAGTTCTTC
j_gene: TRBJ1-5; abundance: NA; v_gene: TRBV6-6; d_gene: TRBD1; CDR3aa: CASRRTGDSQPQHF; CDR3nt: TGTGCCAGCAGACGGACAGGGGATTCTCAGCCCCAGCATTTT
j_gene: TRBJ1-2; abundance: NA; v_gene: TRBV6-6; d_gene: NA; CDR3aa: CASNLDRNYGYTF; CDR3nt: TGTGCCAGCAATTTGGACAGAAACTATGGCTACACCTTC
j_gene: TRBJ2-1; abundance: NA; v_gene: TRBV6-5; d_gene: TRBD1; CDR3aa: CASSQRGTAYNEQFF; CDR3nt: TGTGCCAGCAGCCAACGTGGGACAGCATACAATGAGCAGTTCTTC
j_gene: TRBJ1-1; abundance: NA; v_gene: TRBV28; d_gene: NA; CDR3aa: CASSLLGLTEAFF; CDR3nt: TGTGCCAGCAGTTTATTGGGGTTGACTGAAGCTTTCTTT
j_gene: TRBJ1-2; abundance: NA; v_gene: TRBV7-9; d_gene: NA; CDR3aa: CASSLIGANYGYTF; CDR3nt: TGTGCCAGCAGCTTAATTGGGGCGAACTATGGCTACACCTTC
j_gene: TRBJ2-1; abundance: NA; v_gene: TRBV7-8; d_gene: TRBD2; CDR3aa: CASSLATSGGSYNEQFF; CDR3nt: TGTGCCAGCAGCTTAGCAACTAGCGGGGGCTCCTACAATGAGCAGTTCTTC
j_gene: TRBJ1-2; abundance: NA; v_gene: TRBV7-2; d_gene: TRBD1; CDR3aa: CASSGATGQGYPYTF; CDR3nt: TGTGCCAGCAGCGGAGCGACGGGACAGGGATATCCCTACACCTTC
j_gene: TRBJ1-5; abundance: NA; v_gene: TRBV28; d_gene: NA; CDR3aa: CASSFGQVRHF; CDR3nt: TGTGCCAGCAGTTTTGGGCAGGTCAGGCATTTT
j_gene: TRBJ1-1; abundance: NA; v_gene: TRBV5-5; d_gene: NA; CDR3aa: CASSSQGSGTEAFF; CDR3nt: TGTGCCAGCAGTTCCCAGGGCTCAGGGACTGAAGCTTTCTTT
j_gene: TRBJ1-1; abundance: NA; v_gene: TRBV4-1; d_gene: NA; CDR3aa: CASSQGEVGTEAFF; CDR3nt: TGCGCCAGCAGCCAAGGTGAAGTAGGGACTGAAGCTTTCTTT
j_gene: TRBJ1-1; abundance: NA; v_gene: TRBV25-1; d_gene: NA; CDR3aa: CASSGRVDTEAFF; CDR3nt: TGTGCCAGCAGTGGCAGGGTTGACACTGAAGCTTTCTTT
j_gene: TRBJ1-1; abundance: NA; v_gene: TRBV7-6; d_gene: NA; CDR3aa: CASSRGQKTSLGAEAFF; CDR3nt: TGTGCCAGCAGCCGCGGACAGAAGACCTCCTTAGGAGCTGAAGCTTTCTTT
j_gene: TRBJ1-5; abundance: once; v_gene: TRBV12-3/TRBV12-4; d_gene: NA; CDR3aa: CASSLTDNQPQHF; CDR3nt: TGTGCCAGCAGTTTAACAGATAATCAGCCCCAGCATTTT
j_gene: TRBJ1-6; abundance: NA; v_gene: TRBV6-5; d_gene: NA; CDR3aa: CASSLVGRGISPLHF; CDR3nt: TGTGCCAGCAGTCTTGTCGGCAGGGGTATTTCACCCCTCCACTTT
j_gene: TRBJ1-4; abundance: NA; v_gene: TRBV2; d_gene: NA; CDR3aa: CASSGRGPNEKLFF; CDR3nt: TGTGCCAGCAGTGGGCGGGGCCCTAATGAAAAACTGTTTTTT
j_gene: TRBJ1-1; abundance: NA; v_gene: TRBV3-1/TRBV3-2; d_gene: NA; CDR3aa: CASSQYRREAFF; CDR3nt: TGTGCCAGCAGCCAGTATCGGCGTGAAGCTTTCTTT
j_gene: TRBJ2-3; abundance: NA; v_gene: TRBV4-1; d_gene: TRBD2; CDR3aa: CASSLETSGATDTQYF; CDR3nt: TGCGCCAGCAGCCTCGAGACTAGCGGGGCAACAGATACGCAGTATTTT
j_gene: TRBJ2-7; abundance: NA; v_gene: TRBV15; d_gene: TRBD1; CDR3aa: CATSRGAGQGVHEQYF; CDR3nt: TGTGCCACCAGCAGAGGCGCGGGACAGGGGGTTCACGAGCAGTACTTC
j_gene: TRBJ2-5; abundance: NA; v_gene: TRBV7-2; d_gene: NA; CDR3aa: CASSSTGETQYF; CDR3nt: TGTGCCAGCAGCTCCACAGGGGAGACCCAGTACTTC
j_gene: TRBJ1-2; abundance: NA; v_gene: TRBV9; d_gene: NA; CDR3aa: CASSVGGRVGGYTF; CDR3nt: TGTGCCAGCAGCGTAGGAGGCCGGGTAGGAGGCTACACCTTC
j_gene: TRBJ2-5; abundance: NA; v_gene: TRBV7-2; d_gene: NA; CDR3aa: CASSARTGQETQYF; CDR3nt: TGTGCCAGCAGCGCCCGGACTGGACAAGAGACCCAGTACTTC
j_gene: TRBJ1-6; abundance: NA; v_gene: TRBV5-1; d_gene: NA; CDR3aa: CASSLGQPNSPLHF; CDR3nt: TGCGCCAGCAGCTTGGGACAGCCGAATTCACCCCTCCACTTT
j_gene: TRBJ2-2; abundance: NA; v_gene: TRBV19; d_gene: TRBD1; CDR3aa: CASSTGTGGTGELFF; CDR3nt: TGTGCCAGTAGTACCGGGACAGGGGGGACGGGGGAGCTGTTTTTT
j_gene: TRBJ1-1; abundance: NA; v_gene: TRBV10-3; d_gene: NA; CDR3aa: CAISAGTGPLEAFF; CDR3nt: TGTGCCATCAGTGCGGGGACTGGACCCCTTGAAGCTTTCTTT
j_gene: TRBJ1-2; abundance: NA; v_gene: TRBV5-1; d_gene: NA; CDR3aa: CASSSVGGDARLYGYTF; CDR3nt: TGCGCCAGCAGCTCGGTGGGGGGAGACGCCCGCCTATATGGCTACACCTTC
j_gene: TRBJ1-3; abundance: NA; v_gene: TRBV6-5; d_gene: NA; CDR3aa: CASSAQAFGNTIYF; CDR3nt: TGTGCCAGCAGCGCCCAGGCGTTTGGAAACACCATATATTTT
j_gene: TRBJ1-6; abundance: NA; v_gene: TRBV5-8; d_gene: NA; CDR3aa: CASSLGPFSPLHF; CDR3nt: TGTGCCAGCAGCTTAGGCCCCTTTTCGCCCCTCCACTTT
j_gene: TRBJ2-3; abundance: NA; v_gene: TRBV24-1; d_gene: NA; CDR3aa: CATSDPIGQRTDTQYF; CDR3nt: TGTGCCACCAGTGATCCGATCGGACAGCGCACAGATACGCAGTATTTT
j_gene: TRBJ2-3; abundance: NA; v_gene: TRBV6-2/TRBV6-3; d_gene: NA; CDR3aa: CASSAGGGSTQYF; CDR3nt: TGTGCCAGCAGTGCCGGCGGCGGGTCGACGCAGTATTTT
j_gene: TRBJ2-7; abundance: NA; v_gene: TRBV27; d_gene: NA; CDR3aa: CASSFVGRPPYEQYF; CDR3nt: TGTGCCAGCAGTTTCGTGGGGCGCCCCCCCTACGAGCAGTACTTC
j_gene: TRBJ2-3; abundance: NA; v_gene: TRBV9; d_gene: TRBD2; CDR3aa: CASSVAGSGGTDTQYF; CDR3nt: TGTGCCAGCAGCGTAGCGGGTAGCGGGGGAACAGATACGCAGTATTTT
j_gene: TRBJ1-6; abundance: few; v_gene: TRBV6-5; d_gene: NA; CDR3aa: CASNRAGYNSPLHF; CDR3nt: TGTGCCAGCAATCGGGCAGGCTATAATTCACCCCTCCACTTT
j_gene: TRBJ1-1; abundance: NA; v_gene: TRBV3-1/TRBV3-2; d_gene: NA; CDR3aa: CASSRGQMNTEAFF; CDR3nt: TGTGCCAGCAGCCGCGGGCAGATGAACACTGAAGCTTTCTTT
j_gene: TRBJ1-1; abundance: NA; v_gene: TRBV6-5; d_gene: NA; CDR3aa: CASPGLNTEAFF; CDR3nt: TGTGCCAGTCCAGGCCTGAACACTGAAGCTTTCTTT
j_gene: TRBJ2-3; abundance: NA; v_gene: TRBV9; d_gene: NA; CDR3aa: CASSSTPSSDTQYF; CDR3nt: TGTGCCAGTTCTAGCACCCCTAGCTCAGATACGCAGTATTTT
j_gene: TRBJ1-3; abundance: NA; v_gene: TRBV2; d_gene: NA; CDR3aa: CASSTRAGGNTIYF; CDR3nt: TGTGCCAGCAGTACCCGGGCGGGAGGAAACACCATATATTTT
j_gene: TRBJ2-5; abundance: NA; v_gene: TRBV2; d_gene: TRBD2; CDR3aa: CASLLGGGGQETQYF; CDR3nt: TGTGCCAGCCTCCTAGGCGGGGGGGGACAAGAGACCCAGTACTTC
j_gene: TRBJ1-2; abundance: few; v_gene: TRBV5-8; d_gene: NA; CDR3aa: CASSLVETSSGGYTF; CDR3nt: TGTGCCAGCAGCTTGGTTGAAACGTCGTCTGGTGGCTACACCTTC
j_gene: TRBJ2-5; abundance: NA; v_gene: TRBV7-2; d_gene: NA; CDR3aa: CASSLVGGRETQYF; CDR3nt: TGTGCCAGCAGCTTAGTGGGGGGCAGGGAGACCCAGTACTTC
j_gene: TRBJ2-5; abundance: once; v_gene: TRBV5-1; d_gene: NA; CDR3aa: CASSLEAGSTTQYF; CDR3nt: TGCGCCAGCAGCTTGGAGGCGGGGTCTACTACCCAGTACTTC
j_gene: TRBJ1-6; abundance: NA; v_gene: TRBV6-2/TRBV6-3; d_gene: NA; CDR3aa: CASSYARGYNSPLHF; CDR3nt: TGTGCCAGCAGTTACGCCCGGGGCTATAATTCACCCCTCCACTTT
j_gene: TRBJ1-1; abundance: NA; v_gene: TRBV4-2; d_gene: NA; CDR3aa: CASSALGLSGDTEAFF; CDR3nt: TGTGCCAGCAGCGCACTAGGCCTTTCTGGGGACACTGAAGCTTTCTTT
j_gene: TRBJ1-3; abundance: NA; v_gene: TRBV2; d_gene: NA; CDR3aa: CASKETVSSGNTIYF; CDR3nt: TGTGCCAGCAAAGAGACAGTGAGCTCTGGAAACACCATATATTTT
j_gene: TRBJ1-1; abundance: NA; v_gene: TRBV12-3/TRBV12-4; d_gene: NA; CDR3aa: CASSLGAGTEAFF; CDR3nt: TGTGCCAGCAGTTTAGGGGCGGGAACTGAAGCTTTCTTT
j_gene: TRBJ2-7; abundance: once; v_gene: TRBV9; d_gene: NA; CDR3aa: CATPGVVRVYEQYF; CDR3nt: TGTGCCACCCCGGGGGTGGTCAGGGTCTACGAGCAGTACTTC
j_gene: TRBJ2-7; abundance: NA; v_gene: TRBV7-2; d_gene: TRBD2; CDR3aa: CASSEISGGAVQQYF; CDR3nt: TGTGCCAGCAGCGAGATTAGCGGGGGGGCCGTGCAGCAGTACTTC
j_gene: TRBJ2-7; abundance: NA; v_gene: TRBV14; d_gene: TRBD2; CDR3aa: CASSLGGGWSYEQYF; CDR3nt: TGTGCCAGCAGCCTCGGGGGGGGCTGGAGCTACGAGCAGTACTTC
j_gene: TRBJ1-5; abundance: NA; v_gene: TRBV7-9; d_gene: TRBD1; CDR3aa: CASSPQGNNQPQHF; CDR3nt: TGTGCCAGCAGTCCACAGGGGAACAATCAGCCCCAGCATTTT
j_gene: TRBJ2-7; abundance: NA; v_gene: TRBV7-9; d_gene: TRBD1; CDR3aa: CASSPGQGPYEQYF; CDR3nt: TGTGCCAGCAGCCCGGGACAGGGTCCCTACGAGCAGTACTTC
j_gene: TRBJ1-1; abundance: NA; v_gene: TRBV7-2; d_gene: NA; CDR3aa: CASSSDGPGGTEAFF; CDR3nt: TGTGCCAGCAGCTCGGATGGTCCTGGGGGCACTGAAGCTTTCTTT
j_gene: TRBJ1-3; abundance: NA; v_gene: TRBV18; d_gene: NA; CDR3aa: CASSPPVGFSGNTIYF; CDR3nt: TGTGCCAGCTCACCTCCCGTGGGGTTCTCTGGAAACACCATATATTTT